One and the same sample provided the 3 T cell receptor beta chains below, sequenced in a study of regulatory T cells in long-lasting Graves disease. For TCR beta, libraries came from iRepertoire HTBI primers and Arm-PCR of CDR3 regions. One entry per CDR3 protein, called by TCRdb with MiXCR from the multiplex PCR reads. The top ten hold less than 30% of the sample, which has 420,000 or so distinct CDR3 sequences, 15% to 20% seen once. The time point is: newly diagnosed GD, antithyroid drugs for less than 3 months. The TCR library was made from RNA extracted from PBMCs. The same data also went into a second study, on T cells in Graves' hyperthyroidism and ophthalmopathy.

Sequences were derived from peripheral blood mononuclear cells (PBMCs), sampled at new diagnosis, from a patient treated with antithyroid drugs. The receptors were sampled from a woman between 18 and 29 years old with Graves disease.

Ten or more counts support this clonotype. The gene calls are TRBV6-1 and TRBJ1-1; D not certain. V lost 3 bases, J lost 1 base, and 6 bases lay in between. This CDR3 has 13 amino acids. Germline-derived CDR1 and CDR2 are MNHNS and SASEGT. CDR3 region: CASSDRSNTEAFF. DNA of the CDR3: TGTGCCAGCAGTGACAGATCGAACACTGAAGCTTTCTTT.

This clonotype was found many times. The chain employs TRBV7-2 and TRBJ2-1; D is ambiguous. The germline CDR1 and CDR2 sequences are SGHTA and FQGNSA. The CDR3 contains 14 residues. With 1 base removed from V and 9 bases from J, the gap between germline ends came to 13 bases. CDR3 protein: CASSLVVRSSEQFF. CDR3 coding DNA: TGTGCCAGCAGCTTAGTAGTCAGATCCAGTGAGCAGTTCTTC.

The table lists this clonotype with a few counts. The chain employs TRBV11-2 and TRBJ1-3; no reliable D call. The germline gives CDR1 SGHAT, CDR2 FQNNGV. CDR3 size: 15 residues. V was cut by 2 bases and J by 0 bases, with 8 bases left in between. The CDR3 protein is CASSLRADSGNTIYF. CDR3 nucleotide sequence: TGTGCCAGCAGCTTAAGAGCCGACTCTGGAAACACCATATATTTT. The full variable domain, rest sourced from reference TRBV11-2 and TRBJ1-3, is EAGVAQSPRYKIIEKRQSVAFWCNPISGHATLYWYQQILGQGPKLLIQFQNNGVVDDSQLPKDRFSAERLKGVDSTLKIQPAKLEDSAVYLCASSLRADSGNTIYFGEGSWLTVV.